A single TCR beta chain is shown here with its context. Its specificity is unknown. The sample belongs to a study of graft-versus-host responses after intestinal transplantation. Study-wide findings and caveats: GvH clones were found in recipient marrow; some appeared first in ileum or blood.

TCRdb keeps only in-frame clones here, not all; method: immunoSEQ multiplex PCR. The sample records under 65,000 clones, approximately 94% being singletons. The germline V gene encodes CDR1 SEHNR and CDR2 FQNEAQ (reference sequence). V shed 5 bases, J shed 7 bases, and the junction held 6 bases outside the gene matches. This CDR3 has 15 amino acids. The rearrangement links TRBV7-9 to TRBJ1-6, with 9 positions matching TRBD1. The source is a human donor who was the organ donor for an intestinal transplant. This material consisted of unstimulated CD4+ T cells sorted from spleen or lymph node cells, taken before transplant. CDR3 DNA sequence: TGTGCCAGCAGCGGGGGACAGGGAATCAATTCACCCCTCCACTTT. This codes for CASSGGQGINSPLHF.